This section outlines one TCR beta chain sequence together with its context. Time point noted: newly diagnosed, previously untreated cHL patient sample. This table comes from immunoSEQ multiplex PCR, and its TCRdb copy is limited to in-frame clones, with some not included. The table records under 30,000 clones, about nine tenths of them present only once. The data are from a study of PD-1 blockade in classical Hodgkin lymphoma. The germline gives CDR1 SGHRS, CDR2 YFSETQ. The CDR3 length is 16 residues. Unmatched junction bases numbered 15, after V lost 4 bases and J lost 6 bases. Material: peripheral blood mononuclear cells (PBMCs). The sequence derives from a human donor with classical Hodgkin lymphoma. This rearrangement joins TRBV5-1 to TRBJ2-7; 8 bases match TRBD2. CDR3 nucleotide sequence: TGCGCCAGCAGCCCGTACGTGGGAGCGGGAGTTATCGAGCAGTACTTC. Protein product: CASSPYVGAGVIEQYF. The full variable domain, in which reference TRBV5-1 and TRBJ2-7 provide the parts outside the CDR3, is KAGVTQTPRYLIKTRGQQVTLSCSPISGHRSVSWYQQTPGQGLQFLFEYFSETQRNKGNFPGRFSGRQFSNSRSEMNVSTLELGDSALYLCASSPYVGAGVIEQYFGPGTRLTVT.